These 21 T cell receptor beta chains came from one sample sequenced in a study of breast tumors, draining lymph nodes, adjacent tissues. TCRdb re-derived calls from the multiplex PCR reads in MiXCR, one entry per CDR3 protein. The table has approximately 210,000 distinct CDR3 sequences, 34% seen once. Axillary draining lymph nodes of breast cancer patients supplied the node samples. The sample consisted of axillary lymph node tissue. The receptors shown here come from a female donor with breast cancer. Some clones in this sample may be carry-over from other donors' samples.

In its sample, this clonotype was seen many times. The chain combines TRBV2 with TRBJ2-3; 7 bases agree with TRBD1. Losses at the gene ends were 8 bases for V and 2 bases for J; bases not matched to a gene: 4. This CDR3 contains 13 residues. Germline values: CDR1 SNHLY, CDR2 FYNNEI. CDR3: CASGTEFTDTQYF. The CDR3 DNA is TGTGCCAGCGGGACAGAGTTCACAGATACGCAGTATTTT.

This clonotype was counted between two and nine times. The CDR3 spells CASSFLGVTQGGLAKNIQYF. For the CDR3, the DNA is TGTGCCAGCAGCTTTTTGGGGGTTACGCAGGGGGGACTAGCCAAAAACATTCAGTACTTC. This chain connects TRBV11-3 to TRBJ2-4; a possible D gene is TRBD1 (7 bases). Trimming left V 3 bases short and J 0 bases short, with 24 bases between. Germline CDR1 SGHNT, CDR2 YENEEA. The CDR3 runs to 20 residues.

The rearrangement links TRBV6-6 to TRBJ2-1; D is undetermined. The V and J ends lost 5 bases and 3 bases respectively, with 11 bases between them. The germline V gene encodes CDR1 MNHNY and CDR2 SVGAGI (reference sequence). The CDR3 loop spans 14 amino acids. The CDR3 region has the DNA TGTGCCAGCAGTCACAAGGATAGCTACAATGAGCAGTTCTTC. This sequence encodes CASSHKDSYNEQFF.

This clonotype was recorded many times. V and J are TRBV2 and TRBJ2-1; D gene uncertain. This CDR3 region has 12 residues. Trimming removed 7 bases at V and 3 bases at J, with 7 bases between. Per germline, CDR1 SNHLY and CDR2 FYNNEI. Here the CDR3 DNA reads TGTGCCAGCACACTCGACTACAATGAGCAGTTCTTC. Its protein product is CASTLDYNEQFF.

V is TRBV20-1 and J is TRBJ1-1, with D possibly matching TRBD1 (6 bases). Trimming cost V 3 bases and J 1 base, with 15 bases left between them. This CDR3 comprises 15 residues. Per the germline V gene, CDR1 is DFQATT and CDR2 is SNEGSKA (reference sequence). The CDR3 DNA reads TGCAGTGCTAGGGCCAGGGGACACAAGAACACTGAAGCTTTCTTT. Translating it yields CSARARGHKNTEAFF.

The table lists this clonotype with a few counts. The chain carries TRBV27 and TRBJ1-2; the D gene is possibly TRBD1 (6 bases). From germline, CDR1 is MNHEY and CDR2 SMNVEV (reference sequence). The V and J ends lost 4 bases and 13 bases respectively, with 22 bases between them. There are 14 residues in the CDR3. This CDR3 is CASSSRPGTSVPTF. CDR3 DNA sequence: TGTGCCAGCAGTTCCCGCCCCGGGACATCCGTTCCCACCTTC.

CDR3 region: CASGIAGPLQEQFF. For the CDR3, the DNA is TGTGCCAGCGGGATAGCGGGACCCCTCCAGGAGCAGTTCTTC. This chain uses TRBV2 with TRBJ2-1, with TRBD2 matching over 8 bases. The trim removed 8 bases at V and 10 bases at J, leaving 13 bases unmatched. The CDR3 runs to 14 residues. Germline values: CDR1 SNHLY, CDR2 FYNNEI.

V gene TRBV20-1 combines with J gene TRBJ2-7; possible D gene TRBD1, 5 bases. Germline V lookup: CDR1 DFQATT, CDR2 SNEGSKA (reference sequence). V dropped 6 bases and J dropped 3 bases, with 15 bases sitting between them. The CDR3 loop spans 13 amino acids. DNA of the CDR3: TGCAGTGCAGGGGCAGCCTCGATCTACGAGCAGTACTTC. Translation gives CSAGAASIYEQYF.

Many counts were recorded for this clonotype. The rearrangement uses TRBV2 and TRBJ2-5, with D hard to call. Germline CDR1 SNHLY, CDR2 FYNNEI. Trimming removed 2 bases from V and 5 bases from J, with 15 bases in between. This CDR3 spans 15 amino acids. In nucleotides, the CDR3 is TGTGCCAGCAGTGAATCCCCTGGATTCTCCGAGACCCAGTACTTC. Encoded protein: CASSESPGFSETQYF.

This clonotype has at least ten counts. This CDR3 is CASSAGTPPYEQYF. The CDR3 DNA follows: TGTGCCAGCAGCGCAGGGACACCCCCCTACGAGCAGTACTTC. The chain employs TRBV7-9 and TRBJ2-7, with D tentatively TRBD1 (6 bases). Germline loops: CDR1 SEHNR, CDR2 FQNEAQ (reference sequence). The CDR3 sequence is 14 residues long. With 5 bases removed from V and 2 bases from J, the gap between germline ends came to 13 bases. The variable domain in full, with the rest retrieved from reference TRBV7-9 and TRBJ2-7, is DTGVSQNPRHKITKRGQNVTFRCDPISEHNRLYWYRQTLGQGPEFLTYFQNEAQLEKSRLLSDRFSAERPKGSFSTLEIQRTEQGDSAMYLCASSAGTPPYEQYFGPGTRLTVT.

To note about this clonotype: Since a much larger clone is just one base distant, this may be a read error. The CDR3 carries no conserved terminal phenylalanine or tryptophan, so it likely arises from a read error. The J gene is TRBJ1-2, the V gene TRBV7-9; 7 bases align to TRBD1. The CDR3 is made up of 14 amino acids. Losses at the gene ends were 1 base for V and 7 bases for J; bases not matched to a gene: 6. CDR1 SEHNR and CDR2 FQNEAQ come from the germline V gene (reference sequence). CDR3 in amino acids: CASSLGQGGIGYTL. In nucleotides, the CDR3 is TGTGCCAGCAGCTTAGGACAGGGTGGTATTGGCTACACCCTC.

This clonotype has at least ten counts. The CDR3 here is CASSFTGQSKQFF. CDR3 bases: TGTGCCAGCAGCTTCACAGGACAGTCGAAGCAGTTCTTC. The V and J genes are TRBV11-2 and TRBJ2-1; possible D gene TRBD1, 6 bases. The CDR3 has 13 amino acids. V dropped 3 bases and J dropped 11 bases, with 14 bases sitting between them. The V gene's germline CDR1 is SGHAT and CDR2 FQNNGV. The variable domain in full, with the rest retrieved from reference TRBV11-2 and TRBJ2-1, is EAGVAQSPRYKIIEKRQSVAFWCNPISGHATLYWYQQILGQGPKLLIQFQNNGVVDDSQLPKDRFSAERLKGVDSTLKIQPAKLEDSAVYLCASSFTGQSKQFFGPGTRLTVL.

This clonotype was seen at least ten times. The CDR3 DNA reads TGCAGTGCTAGAGGGCCAGCGACAGGGGGCTTCAATGAGCAGTTCTTC. Protein product: CSARGPATGGFNEQFF. This chain connects TRBV20-1 to TRBJ2-1; 10 bases align to TRBD1. The junction had 9 bases not matched to a gene; V was cut back by 1 base and J by 6 bases. Germline CDR1 reads DFQATT; CDR2 reads SNEGSKA (reference sequence). The CDR3 is 16 residues long.

Ten or more counts support this clonotype. The V and J genes are TRBV20-1 and TRBJ2-1; D is undetermined. V lost 3 bases, J lost 7 bases, and 13 bases lay in between. The CDR3 has 13 residues. Per the germline V gene, CDR1 is DFQATT and CDR2 is SNEGSKA (reference sequence). The CDR3 bases are TGCAGTGCTAGCGGCCCCATCGTAAATGAGCAGTTCTTC. Encoded protein: CSASGPIVNEQFF.

The chain has TRBV20-1 and TRBJ2-5; 13 bases align to TRBD2. The V gene's germline CDR1 is DFQATT and CDR2 SNEGSKA (reference sequence). V lost 6 bases to trimming and J lost 2 bases; unmatched junction nucleotides: 3. The CDR3 totals 14 residues. CDR3 sequence: CSARTSGGQETQYF. CDR3 nucleotide sequence: TGCAGTGCCAGGACTAGCGGGGGACAAGAGACCCAGTACTTC.

This clonotype was seen at least ten times. V gene TRBV5-8 combines with J gene TRBJ2-7; D may be TRBD2 (5 bases). This CDR3 comprises 14 residues. V dropped 2 bases and J dropped 4 bases, with 13 bases sitting between them. CDR1 is SGHTS and CDR2 is YDEGEE in the germline V gene. CDR3 nucleotide sequence: TGTGCCAGCAGCTTCAGAGCGGCGGCTTACGAGCAGTACTTC. It encodes CASSFRAAAYEQYF.

V gene TRBV29-1 combines with J gene TRBJ2-1, with D tentatively TRBD1 or TRBD2 (5 bases each). The CDR3 runs 11 residues. Per germline, CDR1 SQVTM and CDR2 ANQGSEA. The V end lost 8 bases, the J end lost 9 bases, and 14 bases lay between the germline ends. The CDR3 reads CSSPLGVEQFF. The CDR3 nucleotides read TGCAGCTCACCTCTGGGGGTTGAGCAGTTCTTC.

This clonotype was seen at least ten times. The genes are TRBV4-3 and TRBJ2-5; maybe TRBD1 (6 bases). Germline CDR1 reads LGHNA; CDR2 reads YSLEER. There are 18 residues in the CDR3. Trimming shortened V by 0 bases and J by 1 base, and 18 bases separated the two germline ends. The chain's CDR3 is CASSQDWLGQLSQETQYF. CDR3 DNA: TGCGCCAGCAGCCAAGATTGGCTCGGACAGCTCTCCCAAGAGACCCAGTACTTC.

This clonotype was counted at least ten times. The rearrangement uses TRBV7-2 and TRBJ2-7; no firm D call. Germline values: CDR1 SGHTA, CDR2 FQGNSA. V gave up 4 bases and J gave up 0 bases, with 10 bases separating them. CDR3 size: 14 residues. The CDR3 nucleotides are TGTGCCAGCAGCTCAAACCGCGCCTCCTACGAGCAGTACTTC. Translated, it gives CASSSNRASYEQYF. Based on the CDR3 plus reference TRBV7-2 and TRBJ2-7, the full variable domain is GAGVSQSPSNKVTEKGKDVELRCDPISGHTALYWYRQSLGQGLEFLIYFQGNSAPDKSGLPSDRFSAERTGGSVSTLTIQRTQQEDSAVYLCASSSNRASYEQYFGPGTRLTVT.

CDR3: CASSPRARAGQETQYF. CDR3 sequence (DNA): TGTGCCAGCAGCCCTAGGGCCAGGGCAGGGCAAGAGACCCAGTACTTC. This sequence joins TRBV11-2 and TRBJ2-5; TRBD1 is a possible D gene (5 bases). With 5 bases removed from V and 2 bases from J, the gap between germline ends came to 18 bases. Germline V gene data show CDR1 as SGHAT and CDR2 as FQNNGV. This CDR3 is built from 16 residues.

This clonotype was counted ten times or more. This chain connects TRBV12-3 or TRBV12-4 to TRBJ2-3; D may be TRBD1 (6 bases). The CDR3 covers 15 residues. Trimming took 1 base from V and 4 from J, leaving 12 bases between them. The CDR3 region has the DNA TGTGCCAGCAGTTTAGAAACAGGGAGCTCAGATACGCAGTATTTT. Its protein product is CASSLETGSSDTQYF.